The 14 T cell receptor beta chains given below trace back to one sample, sequenced in a study of regulatory T cells in long-lasting Graves disease. CDR3 regions were amplified by Arm-PCR using iRepertoire HTBI primers to build TCR beta libraries. TCRdb analysed the multiplex PCR reads with MiXCR anew, one entry per CDR3 protein. The repertoire consists of roughly 610,000 distinct CDR3 sequences, with approximately 15% occurring once and the leading ten covering around 18%. Documented time point: newly diagnosed GD, antithyroid drugs for less than 3 months. Making the TCR library involved RNA that had been extracted from PBMCs. These data were also filed under a second study, of T cells in Graves' hyperthyroidism and ophthalmopathy.

The sequencing used peripheral blood mononuclear cells (PBMCs), collected at new diagnosis, from a patient treated with antithyroid drugs. These receptors were taken from a woman aged 25 to 39 with Graves disease.

The sample holds one count of this clonotype. The rearrangement links TRBV19 to TRBJ1-5; D possibly corresponds to TRBD1 (5 bases). The V and J ends lost 4 bases and 5 bases respectively, with 9 bases between them. This CDR3 has 13 amino acids. In germline, CDR1 is LNHDA, CDR2 SQIVND (reference sequence). The CDR3 is CASSTGQDQPQHF. The CDR3 DNA reads as TGTGCCAGTAGTACAGGGCAGGATCAGCCCCAGCATTTT.

As concerns this clonotype: The junction and the germline gene differ at one end; a read error may be behind it. The V gene is TRBV19, the J gene TRBJ1-4; D gene ambiguous. The CDR3 runs to 15 residues. Germline V gene lookup returns CDR1 LNHDA and CDR2 SQIVND (reference sequence). The CDR3: CAGRIDLSGSEKLFF. Here the CDR3 DNA reads TGTGCCGGTAGAATTGACCTGTCCGGAAGTGAAAAACTGTTTTTT.

CDR3: CASSNRGQQENSPLHF. The CDR3 DNA sequence: TGCGCCAGCAGCAACAGGGGGCAGCAGGAGAATTCACCCCTCCACTTT. The rearrangement uses TRBV5-1 and TRBJ1-6, with TRBD1 matching 9 bases. Germline trimming cut 4 bases from V and 7 bases from J; bases unmatched to any gene: 9. Per germline, CDR1 SGHRS and CDR2 YFSETQ. The CDR3 is made up of 16 amino acids.

This sequence joins TRBV6-2 or TRBV6-3 and TRBJ1-4; D gene uncertain. The CDR3 spans 12 residues. Germline CDR1 and CDR2: MNHEY and SVGEGT. V lost 7 bases, J lost 14 bases, and 17 bases lay in between. The CDR3: CASKGQRIMLFF. CDR3 bases: TGTGCCAGCAAGGGCCAGCGAATCATGCTGTTTTTT.

This clonotype was observed many times. The chain recombines TRBV15 with TRBJ1-3, with D hard to call. This CDR3 contains 14 residues. Trimming shortened V by 5 bases and J by 4 bases, and 12 bases separated the two germline ends. Germline CDR1 and CDR2: LNHNV and YYDKDF (reference sequence). CDR3 in amino acids: CATSVEVIGNTIYF. The CDR3 DNA reads as TGTGCCACCAGCGTAGAGGTTATCGGAAACACCATATATTTT. Combining the CDR3 with reference TRBV15 and TRBJ1-3 gives the whole variable domain DAMVIQNPRYQVTQFGKPVTLSCSQTLNHNVMYWYQQKSSQAPKLLFHYYDKDFNNEADTPDNFQSRRPNTSFCFLDIRSPGLGDTAMYLCATSVEVIGNTIYFGEGSWLTVV.

On this clonotype itself: At one end, the junction sequence differs from germline, possibly due to a read error. The chain uses TRBV5-1 and TRBJ2-1; D remains ambiguous. Per germline, CDR1 SGHRS and CDR2 YFSETQ. The CDR3 has 11 residues. CDR3 DNA sequence: TGCGCCAGCAGCTTAGACAATAAGCAGTTCTTC. Its protein is CASSLDNKQFF.

The J gene is TRBJ2-7, the V gene TRBV6-5, with D uncertain. Germline lookup yields CDR1 MNHEY and CDR2 SVGAGI. The CDR3 runs 16 residues. Between the trimmed V and J ends, which lost 2 bases and 7 bases, there was a span of 21 bases. The CDR3, as DNA: TGTGCCAGCAGTTACAGCGTGACGGTCGGGCGTGGGGAGCAGTACTTC. As protein: CASSYSVTVGRGEQYF.

This sequence joins TRBV6-5 and TRBJ2-2; 8 bases map to TRBD2. After removal of 2 bases from V and 4 bases from J, the junction contained 9 bases not matched to a gene. The CDR3 is 17 amino acids. Per germline, CDR1 MNHEY and CDR2 SVGAGI. The CDR3 region is CASSYRREGQTTGELFF. CDR3 DNA: TGTGCCAGCAGTTACCGTCGGGAGGGTCAAACCACCGGGGAGCTGTTTTTT.

As regards this clonotype: A read error may explain this, as a much larger clone is one base away. No conserved phenylalanine or tryptophan is present at the end of the CDR3, so a read error is the likely explanation. This chain connects TRBV20-1 to TRBJ2-1; D tentatively reads TRBD1 or TRBD2 (6 bases each). Germline V lookup: CDR1 DFQATT, CDR2 SNEGSKA (reference sequence). The CDR3 loop spans 15 amino acids. Between the trimmed V and J ends, which lost 6 bases and 8 bases, there was a span of 23 bases. The CDR3 DNA sequence: TGCAGTGCCAAGAGGGGGGCGATGGGGCTTGATGAGCAGTTCCTC. Translating gives CSAKRGAMGLDEQFL.

Comments on this clonotype: Possible read error: a much larger clone is one base away. J is TRBJ1-2 and V is TRBV6-5; weak D call: TRBD1 (6 bases). The CDR3 extends over 14 amino acids. Trimming took off 2 bases at V and 2 bases at J, with 9 bases between the two ends. The germline CDR1 and CDR2 sequences are MNHEY and SVGAGI. The CDR3 DNA follows: TGTGCCAGCAGTTACGTCGGACAGAACTATGGCTACACCTTC. As protein: CASSYVGQNYGYTF.

This clonotype was counted many times. This sequence joins TRBV28 and TRBJ1-2, with 8 bases identical to TRBD1. V dropped 10 bases and J dropped 2; count of bases not matched to a gene: 6. The CDR3 loop spans 13 amino acids. Germline CDR1 reads MDHEN; CDR2 reads SYDVKM. CDR3 nucleotides: TGTGCCACACCGGGACAGGAAAACTATGGCTACACCTTC. This encodes CATPGQENYGYTF.

This clonotype was observed at least ten times. The V gene is TRBV10-3, the J gene TRBJ1-6, with TRBD1 as a possible D gene (6 bases). CDR1 and CDR2 from the germline V gene are ENHRY and SYGVKD. This CDR3 is 16 amino acids long. Trimming took off 3 bases at V and 14 bases at J, with 23 bases between the two ends. CDR3 loop: CAISDPQGRQIRALHF. The DNA for the CDR3 is TGTGCCATCAGTGACCCTCAGGGGCGCCAAATTCGGGCCCTCCACTTT.

This clonotype turned up a few times. The chain is built from TRBV19 and TRBJ1-2, with 9 bases matching TRBD1. V was clipped by 6 bases and J by 3 bases; unmatched bases: 8. Looked up from germline, CDR1 is LNHDA and CDR2 is SQIVND (reference sequence). The CDR3 is made up of 15 amino acids. The chain's CDR3 is CASRDRGHADYGYTF. DNA for the CDR3: TGTGCCAGTAGGGACAGGGGTCATGCGGACTATGGCTACACCTTC.

This clonotype occurred a few times. The chain carries TRBV5-5 and TRBJ2-3, with D possibly being TRBD2 (5 bases). The CDR3 is 14 amino acids. Germline V CDR1 and CDR2: SGHKS, YYEKEE (reference sequence). V was pared by 4 bases and J by 2 bases, with 11 bases between. CDR3 protein: CASSIRLNTDTQYF. CDR3 nucleotides: TGTGCCAGCAGCATTCGACTAAACACAGATACGCAGTATTTT.